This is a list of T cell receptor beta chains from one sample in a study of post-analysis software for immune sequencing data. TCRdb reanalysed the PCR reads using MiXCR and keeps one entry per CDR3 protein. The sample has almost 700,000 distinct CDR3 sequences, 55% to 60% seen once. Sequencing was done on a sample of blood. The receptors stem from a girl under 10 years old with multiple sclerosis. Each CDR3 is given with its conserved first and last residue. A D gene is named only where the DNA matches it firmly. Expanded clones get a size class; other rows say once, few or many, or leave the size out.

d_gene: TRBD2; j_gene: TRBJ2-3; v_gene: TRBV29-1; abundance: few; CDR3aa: CSVEVLAGVGHTDTQYF; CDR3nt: TGCAGCGTTGAAGTTTTAGCGGGGGTAGGACACACAGATACGCAGTATTTT
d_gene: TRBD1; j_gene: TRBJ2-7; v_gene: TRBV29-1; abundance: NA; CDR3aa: CSVEVRDRGTYEQYF; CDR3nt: TGCAGCGTTGAAGTCCGGGACAGGGGAACCTACGAGCAGTACTTC
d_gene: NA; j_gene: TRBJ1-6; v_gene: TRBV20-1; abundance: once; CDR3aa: CSARGEGGNSPLHF; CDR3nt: TGCAGTGCTAGAGGCGAGGGCGGGAATTCACCCCTCCACTTT
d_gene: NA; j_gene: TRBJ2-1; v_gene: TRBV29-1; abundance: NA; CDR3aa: CSVDLANNEQFF; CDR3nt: TGCAGCGTTGATCTAGCGAACAATGAGCAGTTCTTC
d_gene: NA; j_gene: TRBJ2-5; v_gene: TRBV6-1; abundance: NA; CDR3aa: CASSAPRAGVMETQYF; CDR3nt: TGTGCCAGCAGTGCTCCCCGGGCCGGAGTAATGGAGACCCAGTACTTC
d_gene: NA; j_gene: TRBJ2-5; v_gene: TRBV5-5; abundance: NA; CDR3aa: CASSLSIPQGETQYF; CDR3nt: TGTGCCAGCAGCTTGTCCATTCCCCAGGGAGAGACCCAGTACTTC
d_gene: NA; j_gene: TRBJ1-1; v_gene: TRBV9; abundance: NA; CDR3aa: CASSGISGTEAFF; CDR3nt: TGTGCCAGCAGCGGAATCTCAGGCACTGAAGCTTTCTTT
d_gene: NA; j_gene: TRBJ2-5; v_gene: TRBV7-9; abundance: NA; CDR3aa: CASSYTRLGQETQYF; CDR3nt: TGTGCCAGCAGCTATACCCGACTGGGCCAAGAGACCCAGTACTTC
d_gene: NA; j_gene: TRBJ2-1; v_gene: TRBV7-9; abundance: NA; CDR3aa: CASGLPRGRANEQFF; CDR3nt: TGTGCCAGCGGACTCCCTAGAGGCAGGGCCAATGAGCAGTTCTTC
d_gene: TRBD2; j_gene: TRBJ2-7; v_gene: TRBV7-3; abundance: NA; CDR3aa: CASSTLAGDEQYF; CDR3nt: TGTGCCAGCAGCACTCTAGCGGGAGACGAGCAGTACTTC
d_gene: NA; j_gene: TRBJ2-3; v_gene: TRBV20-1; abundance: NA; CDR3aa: CSALPVQGGDTQYF; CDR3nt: TGCAGTGCCCTCCCCGTACAGGGAGGAGATACGCAGTATTTT
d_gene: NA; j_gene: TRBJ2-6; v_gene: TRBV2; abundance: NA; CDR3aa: CASSEAPVSGANVLTF; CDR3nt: TGTGCCAGCAGTGAAGCGCCCGTCTCTGGGGCCAACGTCCTGACTTTC